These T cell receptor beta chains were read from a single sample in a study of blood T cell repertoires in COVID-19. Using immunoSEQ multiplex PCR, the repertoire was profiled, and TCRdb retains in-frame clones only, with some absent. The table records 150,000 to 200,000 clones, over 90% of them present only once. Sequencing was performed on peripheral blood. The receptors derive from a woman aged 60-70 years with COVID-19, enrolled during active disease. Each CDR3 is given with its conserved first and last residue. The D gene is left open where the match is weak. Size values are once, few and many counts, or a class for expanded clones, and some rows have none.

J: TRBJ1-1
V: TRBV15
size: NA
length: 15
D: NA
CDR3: CATSRGGRGNTEAFF
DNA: TGTGCCACCAGCAGAGGAGGCAGGGGCAATACTGAAGCTTTCTTT

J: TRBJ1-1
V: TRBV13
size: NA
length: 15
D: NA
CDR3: CASSSSGEPNTEAFF
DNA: TGTGCCAGCAGCTCGTCAGGGGAACCGAACACTGAAGCTTTCTTT

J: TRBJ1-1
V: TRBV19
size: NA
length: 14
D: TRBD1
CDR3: CASSVQGARTEAFF
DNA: TGTGCCAGTAGTGTACAGGGGGCTAGAACTGAAGCTTTCTTT

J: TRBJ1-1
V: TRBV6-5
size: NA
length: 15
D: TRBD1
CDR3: CASSYQTRDSAEAFF
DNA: TGTGCCAGCAGTTACCAAACGAGGGACAGCGCAGAAGCTTTCTTT

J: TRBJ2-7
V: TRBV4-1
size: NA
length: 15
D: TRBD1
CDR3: CASTQGTGSIYEQYF
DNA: TGCGCCAGCACCCAAGGGACAGGGAGCATCTACGAGCAGTACTTC

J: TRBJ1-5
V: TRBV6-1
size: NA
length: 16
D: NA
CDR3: CASSGAWNPSNQPQHF
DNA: TGTGCCAGCAGTGGGGCGTGGAACCCTAGCAATCAGCCCCAGCATTTT

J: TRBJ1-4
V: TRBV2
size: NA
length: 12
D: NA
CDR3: CASGGAPEKLFF
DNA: TGTGCCAGCGGGGGGGCTCCTGAAAAACTGTTTTTT

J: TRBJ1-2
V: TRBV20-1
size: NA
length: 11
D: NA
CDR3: CSASEDYGYTF
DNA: TGCAGTGCTAGCGAGGACTATGGCTACACCTTC

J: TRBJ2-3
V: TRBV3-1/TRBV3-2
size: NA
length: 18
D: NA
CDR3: CASSQEGGVIPNADTQYF
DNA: TGTGCCAGCAGCCAAGAGGGCGGGGTCATACCTAACGCGGATACGCAGTATTTT

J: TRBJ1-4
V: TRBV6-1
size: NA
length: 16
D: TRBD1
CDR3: CASSEGLGQGNEKLFF
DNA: TGTGCCAGCAGTGAAGGTTTGGGACAGGGGAATGAAAAACTGTTTTTT

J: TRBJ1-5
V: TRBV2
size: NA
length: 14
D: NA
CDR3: CASMEAGDNQPQHF
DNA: TGTGCCAGCATGGAGGCAGGGGATAATCAGCCCCAGCATTTT

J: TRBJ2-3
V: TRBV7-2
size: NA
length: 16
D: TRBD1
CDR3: CASSLGMDRGTDTQYF
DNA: TGTGCCAGCAGCTTAGGGATGGACAGGGGCACAGATACGCAGTATTTT

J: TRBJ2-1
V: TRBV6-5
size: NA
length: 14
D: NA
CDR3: CASSYGTAYNEQFF
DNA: TGTGCCAGCAGTTACGGCACAGCCTACAATGAGCAGTTCTTC

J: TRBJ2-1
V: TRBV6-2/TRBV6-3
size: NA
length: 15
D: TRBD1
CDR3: CASSLQGQGYNEQFF
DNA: TGTGCCAGCAGCCTCCAAGGACAGGGGTACAATGAGCAGTTCTTC

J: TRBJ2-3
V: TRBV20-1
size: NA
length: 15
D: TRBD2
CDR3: CSASVAGGSTDTQYF
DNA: TGCAGTGCTAGTGTGGCGGGGGGGAGCACAGATACGCAGTATTTT

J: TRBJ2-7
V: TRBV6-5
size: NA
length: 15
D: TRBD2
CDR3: CASSYSGGGSYEQYF
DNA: TGTGCCAGCAGTTACTCGGGCGGGGGGTCCTACGAGCAGTACTTC

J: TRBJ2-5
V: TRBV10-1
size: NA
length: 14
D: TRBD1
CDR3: CASIGQGVRETQYF
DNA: TGCGCCAGCATAGGGCAGGGGGTAAGAGAGACCCAGTACTTC

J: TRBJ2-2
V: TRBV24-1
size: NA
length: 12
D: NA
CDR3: CATSDLGVELFF
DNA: TGTGCCACCAGTGATTTAGGAGTGGAGCTGTTTTTT

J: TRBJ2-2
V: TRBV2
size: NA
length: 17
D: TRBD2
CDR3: CASRGGGRVANTGELFF
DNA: TGTGCCAGCAGAGGCGGGGGGCGGGTCGCGAACACCGGGGAGCTGTTTTTT

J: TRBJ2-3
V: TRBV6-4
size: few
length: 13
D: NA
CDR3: CASSEQVTDTQYF
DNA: TGTGCCAGCAGTGAACAGGTCACAGATACGCAGTATTTT

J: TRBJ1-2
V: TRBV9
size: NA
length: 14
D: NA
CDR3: CASSVATTADGYTF
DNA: TGTGCCAGCAGCGTAGCTACGACAGCTGATGGCTACACCTTC

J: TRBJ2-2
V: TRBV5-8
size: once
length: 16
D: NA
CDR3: CASSFRRQGGSGELFF
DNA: TGTGCCAGCAGCTTCCGGAGGCAGGGGGGATCCGGGGAGCTGTTTTTT

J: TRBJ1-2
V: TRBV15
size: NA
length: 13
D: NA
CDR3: CATSRDRSGGYTF
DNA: TGTGCCACCAGCAGAGATCGTAGTGGTGGCTACACCTTC

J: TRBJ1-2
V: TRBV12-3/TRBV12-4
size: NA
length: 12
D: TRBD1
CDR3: CASSSGGLGYTF
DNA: TGTGCCAGCAGTTCAGGGGGCTTGGGCTACACCTTC

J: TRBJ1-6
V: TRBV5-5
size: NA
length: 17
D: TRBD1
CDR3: CASSLAVGGVQFSPLHF
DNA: TGTGCCAGCAGCTTGGCCGTAGGGGGCGTTCAGTTCTCACCCCTCCACTTT

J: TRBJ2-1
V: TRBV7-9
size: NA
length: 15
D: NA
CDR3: CASSLVIAVYNEQFF
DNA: TGTGCCAGCAGCTTAGTGATAGCGGTTTACAATGAGCAGTTCTTC

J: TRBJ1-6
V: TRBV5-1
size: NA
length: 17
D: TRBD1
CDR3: CASSLGPTGTGGSPLHF
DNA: TGCGCCAGCAGCTTGGGCCCTACCGGGACAGGGGGCTCACCCCTCCACTTT

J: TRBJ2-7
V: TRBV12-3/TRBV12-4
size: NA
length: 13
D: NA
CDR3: CASSLQASYEQYF
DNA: TGTGCCAGCAGTTTACAGGCTTCCTACGAGCAGTACTTC

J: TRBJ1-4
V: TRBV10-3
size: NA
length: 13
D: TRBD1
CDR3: CATQDRADEKLFF
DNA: TGTGCCACCCAAGACAGGGCGGATGAAAAACTGTTTTTT

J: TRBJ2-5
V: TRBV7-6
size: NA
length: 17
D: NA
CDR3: CASSFRRRASGGETQYF
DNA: TGTGCCAGCAGCTTCAGGAGGCGGGCATCGGGTGGAGAGACCCAGTACTTC

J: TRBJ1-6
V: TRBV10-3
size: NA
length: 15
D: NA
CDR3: CAISEQVYYNSPLHF
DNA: TGTGCCATCAGTGAACAGGTCTATTATAATTCACCCCTCCACTTT

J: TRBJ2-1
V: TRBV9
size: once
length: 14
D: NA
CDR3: CASSVVSEPNEQFF
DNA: TGTGCCAGCAGCGTAGTCTCCGAGCCCAATGAGCAGTTCTTC